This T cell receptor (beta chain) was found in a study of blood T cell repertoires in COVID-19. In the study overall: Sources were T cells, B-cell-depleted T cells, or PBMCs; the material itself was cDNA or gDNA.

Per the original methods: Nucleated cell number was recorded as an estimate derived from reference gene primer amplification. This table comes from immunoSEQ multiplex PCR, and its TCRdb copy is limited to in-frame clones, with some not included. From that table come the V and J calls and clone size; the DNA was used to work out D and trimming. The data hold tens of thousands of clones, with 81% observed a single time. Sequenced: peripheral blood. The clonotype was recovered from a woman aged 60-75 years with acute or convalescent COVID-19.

CDR3 region: CASKETEKNTEAFF. The CDR3, as DNA: TGTGCCAGTAAAGAGACAGAAAAGAACACTGAAGCTTTCTTT. The V and J genes are TRBV19 and TRBJ1-1; tentatively, D is TRBD1 (5 bases). From germline, CDR1 is LNHDA and CDR2 SQIVND (reference sequence). The V gene lost 7 bases and the J gene lost 1 base, with 13 bases spanning the gap. This CDR3 contains 14 residues.